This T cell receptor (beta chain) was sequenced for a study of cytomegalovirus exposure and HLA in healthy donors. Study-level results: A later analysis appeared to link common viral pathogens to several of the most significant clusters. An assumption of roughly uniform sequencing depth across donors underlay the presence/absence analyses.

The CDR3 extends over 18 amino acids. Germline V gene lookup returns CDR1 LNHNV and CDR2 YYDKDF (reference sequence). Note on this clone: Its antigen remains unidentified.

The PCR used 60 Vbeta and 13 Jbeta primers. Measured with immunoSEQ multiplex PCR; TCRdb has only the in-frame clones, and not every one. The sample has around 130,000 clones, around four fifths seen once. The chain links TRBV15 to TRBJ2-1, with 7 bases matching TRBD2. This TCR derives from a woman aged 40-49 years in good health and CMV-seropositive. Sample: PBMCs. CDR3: CAPAEKVLGLKPYNEQFF. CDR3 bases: TGTGCACCAGCAGAGAAAGTGTTGGGACTAAAGCCTTACAATGAGCAGTTCTTC.